These T cell receptor beta chains were read from a single sample in a study of post-analysis software for immune sequencing data. In TCRdb, the PCR reads were re-called with MiXCR into one record per CDR3 protein. The top ten clones hold around 0.6% of a sample with hundreds of thousands of distinct CDR3 sequences, 25% to 30% of them seen once. The specimen sequenced was blood. These receptors all stem from a girl under 18 with multiple sclerosis. Each CDR3 is given with its conserved first and last residue. The order of the fields is V gene, clone size, J gene, D gene, CDR3 DNA, CDR3 protein. The D gene is left open where the match is weak. The size of a clone is reported for some rows only, either as once, few or many, or as a class for expanded clones.

v_gene: TRBV6-6; abundance: few; j_gene: TRBJ1-5; d_gene: .; CDR3nt: TGTGCCAGCAGACCGGCGGGGTCCAGGCCCCAGCATTTT; CDR3aa: CASRPAGSRPQHF
v_gene: TRBV6-5; abundance: .; j_gene: TRBJ2-3; d_gene: TRBD2; CDR3nt: TGTGCCAGCAGTTACGCTAGCGGAAGCACAGATACGCAGTATTTT; CDR3aa: CASSYASGSTDTQYF
v_gene: TRBV7-9; abundance: .; j_gene: TRBJ2-3; d_gene: .; CDR3nt: TGTGCCAGCAGCTTAACGCTGGACAGATTTAGCGCAGATACGCAGTATTTT; CDR3aa: CASSLTLDRFSADTQYF
v_gene: TRBV10-2; abundance: .; j_gene: TRBJ2-3; d_gene: TRBD2; CDR3nt: TGCGCCAGCGTGGGGAGGGGCACAGATACGCAGTATTTT; CDR3aa: CASVGRGTDTQYF
v_gene: TRBV6-5; abundance: .; j_gene: TRBJ1-1; d_gene: .; CDR3nt: TGTGCCAGCTCACGGGAGAACACTGAAGCTTTCTTT; CDR3aa: CASSRENTEAFF
v_gene: TRBV6-1; abundance: few; j_gene: TRBJ1-5; d_gene: .; CDR3nt: TGTGCCAGCAGCCAAGAACGGAGCAATCAGCCCCAGCATTTT; CDR3aa: CASSQERSNQPQHF
v_gene: TRBV9; abundance: .; j_gene: TRBJ1-1; d_gene: .; CDR3nt: TGTGCCAGCAGAGAGCTGGGGATGAACACTGAAGCTTTCTTT; CDR3aa: CASRELGMNTEAFF
v_gene: TRBV5-4; abundance: once; j_gene: TRBJ1-6; d_gene: .; CDR3nt: TGTGCCAGCAGCTTGGGTTGGGGGTCTGGTTCACCCCTCCACTTT; CDR3aa: CASSLGWGSGSPLHF
v_gene: TRBV2; abundance: .; j_gene: TRBJ1-5; d_gene: TRBD1; CDR3nt: TGTGCCAGCAGGTCGACAGGGAATAGCAATCAGCCCCAGCATTTT; CDR3aa: CASRSTGNSNQPQHF
v_gene: TRBV20-1; abundance: few; j_gene: TRBJ2-3; d_gene: TRBD2; CDR3nt: TGCAGTGCCGCTCCTCTAGCGGGGGCCCCCGCTACGCAGTATTTT; CDR3aa: CSAAPLAGAPATQYF
v_gene: TRBV7-2; abundance: .; j_gene: TRBJ2-3; d_gene: .; CDR3nt: TGTGCCAGCAGTGGGTCTTCGCGTACGCAGTATTTT; CDR3aa: CASSGSSRTQYF
v_gene: TRBV20-1; abundance: .; j_gene: TRBJ2-1; d_gene: TRBD2; CDR3nt: TGCAGTGCTCCTTCGCCGGGGGGATTTACTTACAATGAGCAGTTCTTC; CDR3aa: CSAPSPGGFTYNEQFF
v_gene: TRBV29-1; abundance: few; j_gene: TRBJ1-1; d_gene: .; CDR3nt: TGCAGCGGCGGACGGGAGAACACTGAAGCTTTCTTT; CDR3aa: CSGGRENTEAFF
v_gene: TRBV10-3; abundance: .; j_gene: TRBJ1-2; d_gene: TRBD1; CDR3nt: TGTGCCATCAGTGCATCTTTGGGGACAGGGAGCCGCTATGGCTACACCTTC; CDR3aa: CAISASLGTGSRYGYTF
v_gene: TRBV12-3/TRBV12-4; abundance: .; j_gene: TRBJ1-6; d_gene: TRBD1; CDR3nt: TGTGCCGGCAGAGAGAGACAGGGGAGGGGTTCACCCCTCCACTTT; CDR3aa: CAGRERQGRGSPLHF
v_gene: TRBV27; abundance: few; j_gene: TRBJ2-1; d_gene: TRBD2; CDR3nt: TGTGCCAGCAGTTTGCAGTCGGCTAGCGGGACCAATGAGCAGTTCTTC; CDR3aa: CASSLQSASGTNEQFF
v_gene: TRBV4-3; abundance: .; j_gene: TRBJ1-4; d_gene: .; CDR3nt: TGCGCCAGCAGCCAAGTGGCGGGGTCTAATGAAAAACTGTTTTTT; CDR3aa: CASSQVAGSNEKLFF
v_gene: TRBV12-3/TRBV12-4; abundance: few; j_gene: TRBJ1-1; d_gene: TRBD1; CDR3nt: TGTGCCAGCAGTCTACGGGACAGGGCGAACACTGAAGCTTTCTTT; CDR3aa: CASSLRDRANTEAFF
v_gene: TRBV27; abundance: .; j_gene: TRBJ2-1; d_gene: .; CDR3nt: TGTGCCAGCAGCCAGCAGGGGGGTGAGCAGTTCTTC; CDR3aa: CASSQQGGEQFF
v_gene: TRBV7-2; abundance: .; j_gene: TRBJ2-5; d_gene: .; CDR3nt: TGTGCCAGCAGCTTCCAAGGGAAGACCCAGTACTTC; CDR3aa: CASSFQGKTQYF
v_gene: TRBV29-1; abundance: .; j_gene: TRBJ2-5; d_gene: TRBD1; CDR3nt: TGCAGCGTTAGACAGGGGGAGCAGTACTTC; CDR3aa: CSVRQGEQYF
v_gene: TRBV28; abundance: .; j_gene: TRBJ2-7; d_gene: .; CDR3nt: TGTGCCAGCAGTGCCCGCGGGAAGGCCGGTTACGAGCAGTACTTC; CDR3aa: CASSARGKAGYEQYF
v_gene: TRBV25-1; abundance: .; j_gene: TRBJ1-5; d_gene: .; CDR3nt: TGTGCCAGCAGTGAATACCCTAGCAATCAGCCCCAGCATTTT; CDR3aa: CASSEYPSNQPQHF
v_gene: TRBV20-1; abundance: many; j_gene: TRBJ2-1; d_gene: .; CDR3nt: TGCAGTGCTAGGGAGGGCGGTATCACTGAGCAGTTCTTC; CDR3aa: CSAREGGITEQFF
v_gene: TRBV7-9; abundance: .; j_gene: TRBJ2-1; d_gene: .; CDR3nt: TGTGCCAGCACCTACGGTAGTCTCTTCGACAATGAGCAGTTCTTC; CDR3aa: CASTYGSLFDNEQFF
v_gene: TRBV20-1; abundance: .; j_gene: TRBJ2-1; d_gene: .; CDR3nt: TGCAGTGTCAGTAGGGATGAGCAGTTCTTC; CDR3aa: CSVSRDEQFF
v_gene: TRBV5-1; abundance: few; j_gene: TRBJ2-3; d_gene: TRBD2; CDR3nt: TGCGCCAGCAGCTTGGGCGGCGGGGGATTCGATACGCAGTATTTT; CDR3aa: CASSLGGGGFDTQYF
v_gene: TRBV7-2; abundance: many; j_gene: TRBJ2-5; d_gene: TRBD2; CDR3nt: TGTGCCAGCAGCTTAGCTAGCGGGGCCCAAGAGACCCAGTACTTC; CDR3aa: CASSLASGAQETQYF
v_gene: TRBV3-1; abundance: few; j_gene: TRBJ2-5; d_gene: .; CDR3nt: TGTGCCAGCAGCCAAGTTCGAGGAAGTGGGGAGACCCAGTACTTC; CDR3aa: CASSQVRGSGETQYF
v_gene: TRBV4-3; abundance: .; j_gene: TRBJ2-3; d_gene: .; CDR3nt: TGCGCCAGCAGCCAAGACCGGGGGTTTGCTACGCAGTATTTT; CDR3aa: CASSQDRGFATQYF
v_gene: TRBV5-1; abundance: .; j_gene: TRBJ2-2; d_gene: .; CDR3nt: TGCGCCAGCAGCTTTAACAGACCTACAACGAACACCGGGGAGCTGTTTTTT; CDR3aa: CASSFNRPTTNTGELFF
v_gene: TRBV27; abundance: .; j_gene: TRBJ1-2; d_gene: .; CDR3nt: TGTGCCAGCAGTCCCCGCCTTGCCAGGGTACCCTATGGCTACACCTTC; CDR3aa: CASSPRLARVPYGYTF
v_gene: TRBV6-2/TRBV6-3; abundance: .; j_gene: TRBJ2-5; d_gene: .; CDR3nt: TGTGCCAGCAGTCACAGTATTCAAGAGACCCAGTACTTC; CDR3aa: CASSHSIQETQYF
v_gene: TRBV12-3/TRBV12-4; abundance: .; j_gene: TRBJ1-2; d_gene: .; CDR3nt: TGTACCAGCAGCCCCGCGGGGCAGGTGGGCTACACCTTC; CDR3aa: CTSSPAGQVGYTF
v_gene: TRBV20-1; abundance: few; j_gene: TRBJ2-1; d_gene: .; CDR3nt: TGCAGTGCTAGATTATTCGGGGCACCCTACAATGAGCAGTTCTTC; CDR3aa: CSARLFGAPYNEQFF
v_gene: TRBV7-2; abundance: few; j_gene: TRBJ2-1; d_gene: .; CDR3nt: TGTGCCAGCAGCTCATTAGCGCCCCCGGAGGGCTACAATGAGCAGTTCTTC; CDR3aa: CASSSLAPPEGYNEQFF
v_gene: TRBV28; abundance: few; j_gene: TRBJ2-7; d_gene: .; CDR3nt: TGTGCCAGCAGCCAGGGGGGTACCTCCTACGAGCAGTACTTC; CDR3aa: CASSQGGTSYEQYF
v_gene: TRBV15; abundance: .; j_gene: TRBJ2-7; d_gene: .; CDR3nt: TGTGCCACCAGCAACACAAGGGAGATCTACGAGCAGTACTTC; CDR3aa: CATSNTREIYEQYF
v_gene: TRBV9; abundance: .; j_gene: TRBJ1-1; d_gene: TRBD1; CDR3nt: TGTGCCAGCAGCACACACCTACGACAGGGCGAAGCCTTCTTT; CDR3aa: CASSTHLRQGEAFF
v_gene: TRBV7-2; abundance: once; j_gene: TRBJ1-3; d_gene: .; CDR3nt: TGTGCCAGCAGCTTAGGGGTTCTCGGTTCAAACACCATATATTTT; CDR3aa: CASSLGVLGSNTIYF
v_gene: TRBV7-9; abundance: .; j_gene: TRBJ2-7; d_gene: .; CDR3nt: TGTGCCAGCAGCTTATATCGACAGGCCAACTCCTACGAGCAGTACTTC; CDR3aa: CASSLYRQANSYEQYF
v_gene: TRBV7-9; abundance: few; j_gene: TRBJ2-1; d_gene: .; CDR3nt: TGTGCCAGCAGCTTACCCCGGGGTTCCTACAATGAGCAGTTCTTC; CDR3aa: CASSLPRGSYNEQFF